This TCR beta chain was captured in a study of blood T cell repertoires in COVID-19. Germline assignment: CDR1 LNHNV and CDR2 YYDKDF (reference sequence). This CDR3 is 14 amino acids long. The ends were cut back, 4 bases at V and 6 bases at J, with 14 bases in the middle. Profiled with immunoSEQ multiplex PCR; TCRdb holds only in-frame clones, not every one. The repertoire holds 200,000 to 250,000 clones, with approximately 82% as singletons. The study assigned cohorts using participant-reported clinical history. This TCR derives from a man between 40 and 49 years old who had recovered from COVID-19. The chain recombines TRBV15 with TRBJ2-3; unclear D gene. Sequencing was performed on PBMCs or T cells enriched from blood (not recorded which). The CDR3 bases are TGTGCCACCAGCATCCGAACCAGTTCGGATACGCAGTATTTT. This sequence encodes CATSIRTSSDTQYF.